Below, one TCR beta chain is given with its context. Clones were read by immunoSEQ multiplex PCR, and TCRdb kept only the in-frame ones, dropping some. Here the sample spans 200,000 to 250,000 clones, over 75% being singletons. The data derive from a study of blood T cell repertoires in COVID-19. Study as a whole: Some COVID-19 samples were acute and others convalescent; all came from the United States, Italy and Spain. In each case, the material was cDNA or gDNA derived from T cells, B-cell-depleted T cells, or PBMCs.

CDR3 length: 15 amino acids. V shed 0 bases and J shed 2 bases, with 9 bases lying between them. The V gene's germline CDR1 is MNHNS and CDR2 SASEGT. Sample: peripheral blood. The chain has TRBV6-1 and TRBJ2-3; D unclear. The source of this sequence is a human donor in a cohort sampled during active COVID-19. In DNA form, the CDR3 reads TGTGCCAGCAGTGAAGCTGATCCAGTCACAGATACGCAGTATTTT. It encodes CASSEADPVTDTQYF.